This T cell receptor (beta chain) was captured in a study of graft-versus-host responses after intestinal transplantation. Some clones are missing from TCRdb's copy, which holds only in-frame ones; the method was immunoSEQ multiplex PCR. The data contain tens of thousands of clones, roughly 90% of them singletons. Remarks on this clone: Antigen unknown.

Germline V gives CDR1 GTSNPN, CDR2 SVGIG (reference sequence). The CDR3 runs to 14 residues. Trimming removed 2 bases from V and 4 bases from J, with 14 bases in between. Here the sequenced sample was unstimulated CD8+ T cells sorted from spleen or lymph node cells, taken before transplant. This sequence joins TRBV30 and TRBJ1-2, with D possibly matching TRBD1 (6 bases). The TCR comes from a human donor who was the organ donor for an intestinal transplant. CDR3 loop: CAWSPAGDFYGYTF. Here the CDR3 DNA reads TGTGCCTGGAGTCCGGCAGGGGATTTCTATGGCTACACCTTC.